The clone carrying this TCR beta chain was seen just once. The data stem from a study of control samples from healthy donors and cancer patients. Produced via immunoSEQ multiplex PCR; TCRdb's table is partial and in-frame only. This sample yields approximately 110,000 clones, of which approximately 90% are seen a single time; 7.8% belongs to the top ten. The germline V gene has CDR1 MNHEY and CDR2 SVGAGI. With V trimmed by 6 bases and J by 3 bases, 5 bases remained unmatched. CDR3 length: 15 amino acids. The V call is TRBV6-5, the J call TRBJ2-2, with 9 positions matching TRBD2. This sequence was found in a woman younger than 30 in good health. The sequenced material came from blood. This CDR3 is CASRPGLADTGELFF. The CDR3 DNA follows: TGTGCCAGCAGACCGGGACTAGCAGACACCGGGGAGCTGTTTTTT.